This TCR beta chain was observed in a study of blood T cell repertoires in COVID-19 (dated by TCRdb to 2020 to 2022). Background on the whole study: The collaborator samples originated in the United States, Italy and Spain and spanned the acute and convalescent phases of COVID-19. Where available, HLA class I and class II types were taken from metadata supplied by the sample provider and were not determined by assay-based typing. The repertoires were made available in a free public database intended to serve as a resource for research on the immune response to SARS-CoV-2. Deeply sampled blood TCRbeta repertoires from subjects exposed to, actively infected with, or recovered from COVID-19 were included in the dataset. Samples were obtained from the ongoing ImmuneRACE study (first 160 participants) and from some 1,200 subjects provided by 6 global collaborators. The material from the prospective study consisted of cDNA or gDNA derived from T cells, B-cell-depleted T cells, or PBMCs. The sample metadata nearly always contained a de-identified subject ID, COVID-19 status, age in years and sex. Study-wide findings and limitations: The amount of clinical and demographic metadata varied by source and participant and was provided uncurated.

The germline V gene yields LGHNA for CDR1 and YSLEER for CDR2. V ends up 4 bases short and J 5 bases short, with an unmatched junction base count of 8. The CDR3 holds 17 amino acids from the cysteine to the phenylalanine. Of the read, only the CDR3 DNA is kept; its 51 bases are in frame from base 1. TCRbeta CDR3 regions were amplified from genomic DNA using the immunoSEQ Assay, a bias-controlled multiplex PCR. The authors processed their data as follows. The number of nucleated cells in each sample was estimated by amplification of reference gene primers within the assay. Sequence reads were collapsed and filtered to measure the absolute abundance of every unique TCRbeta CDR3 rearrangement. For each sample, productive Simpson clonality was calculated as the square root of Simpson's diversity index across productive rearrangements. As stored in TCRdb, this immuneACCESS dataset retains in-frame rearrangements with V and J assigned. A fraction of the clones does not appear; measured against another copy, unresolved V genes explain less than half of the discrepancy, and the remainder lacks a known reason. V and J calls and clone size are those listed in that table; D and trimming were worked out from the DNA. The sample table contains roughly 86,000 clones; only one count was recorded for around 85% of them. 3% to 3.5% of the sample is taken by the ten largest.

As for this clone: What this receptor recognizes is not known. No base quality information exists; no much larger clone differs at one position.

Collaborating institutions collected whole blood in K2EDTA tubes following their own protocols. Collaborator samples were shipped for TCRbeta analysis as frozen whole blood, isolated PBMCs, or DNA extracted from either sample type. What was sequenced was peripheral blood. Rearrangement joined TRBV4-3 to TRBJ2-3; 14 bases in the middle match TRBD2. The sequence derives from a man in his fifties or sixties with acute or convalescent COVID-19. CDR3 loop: CASSPDGTSGGRDTQYF. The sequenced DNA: TGCGCCAGCAGCCCGGACGGGACTAGCGGGGGAAGAGATACGCAGTATTTT.